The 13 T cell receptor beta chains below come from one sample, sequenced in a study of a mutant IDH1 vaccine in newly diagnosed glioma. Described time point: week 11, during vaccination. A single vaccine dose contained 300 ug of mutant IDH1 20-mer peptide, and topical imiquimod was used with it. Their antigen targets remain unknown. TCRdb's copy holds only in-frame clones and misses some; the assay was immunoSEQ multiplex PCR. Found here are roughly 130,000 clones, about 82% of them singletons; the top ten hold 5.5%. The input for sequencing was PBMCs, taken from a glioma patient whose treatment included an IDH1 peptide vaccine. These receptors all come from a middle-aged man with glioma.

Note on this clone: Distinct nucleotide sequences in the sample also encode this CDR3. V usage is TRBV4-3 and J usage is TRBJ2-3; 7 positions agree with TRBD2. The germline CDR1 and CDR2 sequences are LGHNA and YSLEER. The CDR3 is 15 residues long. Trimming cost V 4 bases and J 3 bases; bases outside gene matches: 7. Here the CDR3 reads CASSLGLGRTDTQYF. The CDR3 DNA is TGCGCCAGCAGCCTCGGACTAGGTCGGACAGATACGCAGTATTTT.

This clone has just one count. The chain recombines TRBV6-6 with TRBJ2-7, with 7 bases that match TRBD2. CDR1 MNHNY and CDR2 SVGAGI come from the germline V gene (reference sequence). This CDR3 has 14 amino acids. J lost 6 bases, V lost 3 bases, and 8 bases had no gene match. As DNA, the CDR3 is TGTGCCAGCAGTTATGTGGGGGGGGTCCGCGAGCAGTACTTC. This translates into CASSYVGGVREQYF.

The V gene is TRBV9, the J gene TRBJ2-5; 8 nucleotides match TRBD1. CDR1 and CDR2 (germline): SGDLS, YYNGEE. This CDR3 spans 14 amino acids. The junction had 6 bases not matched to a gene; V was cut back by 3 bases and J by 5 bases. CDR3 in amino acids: CASSAPGQEETQYF. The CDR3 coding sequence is TGTGCCAGCAGCGCGCCGGGACAGGAGGAGACCCAGTACTTC.

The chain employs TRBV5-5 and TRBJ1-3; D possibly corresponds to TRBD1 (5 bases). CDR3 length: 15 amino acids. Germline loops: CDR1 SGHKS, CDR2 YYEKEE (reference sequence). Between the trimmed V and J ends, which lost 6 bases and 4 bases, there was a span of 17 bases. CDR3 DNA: TGTGCCAGCACCCCACCGGGGCAGGGAGGAAACACCATATATTTT. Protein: CASTPPGQGGNTIYF. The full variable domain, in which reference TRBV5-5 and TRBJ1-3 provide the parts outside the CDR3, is DAGVTQSPTHLIKTRGQQVTLRCSPISGHKSVSWYQQVLGQGPQFIFQYYEKEERGRGNFPDRFSARQFPNYSSELNVNALLLGDSALYLCASTPPGQGGNTIYFGEGSWLTVV.

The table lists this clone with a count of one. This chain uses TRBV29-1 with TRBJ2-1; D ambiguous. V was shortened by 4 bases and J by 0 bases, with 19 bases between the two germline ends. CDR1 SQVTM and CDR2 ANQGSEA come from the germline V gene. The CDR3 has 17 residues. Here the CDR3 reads CSVAASRHPSSYNEQFF. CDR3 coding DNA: TGCAGCGTTGCCGCGAGTCGACACCCGAGCTCCTACAATGAGCAGTTCTTC.

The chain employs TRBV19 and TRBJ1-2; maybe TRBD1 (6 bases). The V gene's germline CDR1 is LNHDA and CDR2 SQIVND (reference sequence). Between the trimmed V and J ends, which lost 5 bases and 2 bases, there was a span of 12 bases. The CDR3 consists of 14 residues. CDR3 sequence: CASSGHTGNYGYTF. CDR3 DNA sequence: TGTGCCAGTAGTGGACATACAGGGAACTATGGCTACACCTTC.

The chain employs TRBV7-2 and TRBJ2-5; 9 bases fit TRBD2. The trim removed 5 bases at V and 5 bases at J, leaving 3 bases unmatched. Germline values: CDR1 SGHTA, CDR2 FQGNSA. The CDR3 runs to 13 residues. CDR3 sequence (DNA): TGTGCCAGCAGCCGCGGACTAGCGGAGACCCAGTACTTC. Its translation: CASSRGLAETQYF.

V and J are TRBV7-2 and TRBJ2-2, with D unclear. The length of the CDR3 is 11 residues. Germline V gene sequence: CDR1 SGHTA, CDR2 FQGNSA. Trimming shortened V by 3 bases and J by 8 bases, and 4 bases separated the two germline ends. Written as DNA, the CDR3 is TGTGCCAGCAGCTTGAAAGGGGAGCTGTTTTTT. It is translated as CASSLKGELFF.

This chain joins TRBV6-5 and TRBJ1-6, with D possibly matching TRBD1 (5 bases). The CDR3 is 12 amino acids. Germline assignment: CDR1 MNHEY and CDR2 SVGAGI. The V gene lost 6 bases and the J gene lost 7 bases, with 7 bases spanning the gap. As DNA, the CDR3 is TGTGCCAGCAGACGACAGAATTCACCCCTCCACTTT. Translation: CASRRQNSPLHF.

The CDR3 spells CASRTDRAQNTEAFF. As DNA, the CDR3 is TGTGCCAGTAGGACAGACAGGGCTCAGAACACTGAAGCTTTCTTT. The gene calls are TRBV19 and TRBJ1-1, with TRBD1 identical over 7 bases. This CDR3 is 15 amino acids long. Trimming at V came to 6 bases and at J to 1 base, leaving 8 bases not matched to a gene. Germline V CDR1 and CDR2: LNHDA, SQIVND (reference sequence).

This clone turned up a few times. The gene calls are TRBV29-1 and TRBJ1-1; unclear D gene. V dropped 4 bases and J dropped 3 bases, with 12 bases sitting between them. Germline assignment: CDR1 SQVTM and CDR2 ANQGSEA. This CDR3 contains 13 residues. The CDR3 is CSVVAPVDTEAFF. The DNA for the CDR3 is TGCAGCGTTGTTGCCCCCGTTGACACTGAAGCTTTCTTT.

The CDR3 reads CASQSRRGEETQYF. As DNA, the CDR3 is TGTGCCAGCCAATCAAGGCGGGGGGAAGAGACCCAGTACTTC. The gene calls are TRBV2 and TRBJ2-5; 8 bases map to TRBD2. With 8 bases clipped from V and 3 bases from J, the junction kept 8 bases outside the gene matches. The CDR3 contains 14 residues. CDR1 is SNHLY, CDR2 FYNNEI, per germline.

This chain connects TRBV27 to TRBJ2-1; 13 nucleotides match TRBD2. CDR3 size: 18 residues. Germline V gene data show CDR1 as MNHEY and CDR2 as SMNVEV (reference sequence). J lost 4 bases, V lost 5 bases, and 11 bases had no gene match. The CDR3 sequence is CASSILLAGGPSYNEQFF. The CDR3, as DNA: TGTGCCAGCAGTATACTACTAGCGGGAGGGCCCTCGTACAATGAGCAGTTCTTC.